One and the same sample provided the 5 T cell receptor beta chains below, sequenced in a study of a mutant IDH1 vaccine in newly diagnosed glioma. Libraries were prepared by immunoSEQ multiplex PCR; TCRdb keeps only in-frame clonotypes and omits some of them. The sample has just under 95,000 clones, around 80% seen once. Time point given: baseline, week 1 (first vaccination visit). Treatment reported: pre-vaccination baseline after standard-of-care therapy. The sequences come from PBMCs, collected from a glioma patient treated with radiotherapy, temozolomide or both. The receptors shown here come from a man aged 40-49 years with glioma.

The chain carries TRBV20-1 and TRBJ2-1; D is unclear. With 6 bases removed from V and 5 bases from J, the gap between germline ends came to 8 bases. The CDR3 runs 11 residues. Germline CDR1 reads DFQATT; CDR2 reads SNEGSKA (reference sequence). The DNA for the CDR3 is TGCAGTGCCGCCCACAACAATGAGCAGTTCTTC. Residues: CSAAHNNEQFF.

This rearrangement joins TRBV18 to TRBJ2-7; 7 nucleotides agree with TRBD1. Germline V lookup: CDR1 KGHSH, CDR2 LQKENI. The CDR3 totals 13 residues. After removal of 5 bases from V and 6 bases from J, the junction contained 7 bases not matched to a gene. The chain's CDR3 is CASSTGQVGEQYF. In DNA, the CDR3 is TGTGCCAGCTCAACCGGACAGGTCGGCGAGCAGTACTTC.

This chain links TRBV10-3 with TRBJ2-5; 7 bases are a match to TRBD1. The V and J ends lost 6 bases and 3 bases, in that order; junction bases with no gene match: 4. The CDR3 spans 13 residues. Germline V gives CDR1 ENHRY, CDR2 SYGVKD. CDR3 in DNA: TGTGCCATCAGGGCCGGGACAGAAGAGACCCAGTACTTC. Protein sequence: CAIRAGTEETQYF.

This chain uses TRBV19 with TRBJ1-1; a possible D gene is TRBD1 (5 bases). The germline V gene has CDR1 LNHDA and CDR2 SQIVND (reference sequence). V dropped 6 bases and J dropped 0 bases, with 8 bases sitting between them. This CDR3 spans 13 amino acids. In DNA form, the CDR3 reads TGTGCCAGTAGCGTGACAGTGAACACTGAAGCTTTCTTT. This encodes CASSVTVNTEAFF.

J is TRBJ2-5 and V is TRBV10-3, with D perhaps being TRBD1 or TRBD2 (6 bases each). The CDR3 consists of 15 residues. V was clipped by 0 bases and J by 4 bases, with 12 bases between them. Germline V CDR1 and CDR2: ENHRY, SYGVKD. CDR3 nucleotide sequence: TGTGCCATCAGTGAGTCGGGGGGCGCATCAGAGACCCAGTACTTC. Translating it yields CAISESGGASETQYF.